The 21 T cell receptor beta chains presented below share a single source sample, sequenced in a study of blood T cell repertoires in COVID-19. Measured with immunoSEQ multiplex PCR; TCRdb has only the in-frame clones, and not every one. The profile shows more than 70,000 clones, roughly 90% of them singletons. Sequencing was performed on peripheral blood. Receptors originate from a man older than 75 with active or convalescent COVID-19.

This rearrangement joins TRBV30 to TRBJ1-6; D is unclear. Germline assignment: CDR1 GTSNPN and CDR2 SVGIG (reference sequence). V was trimmed by 4 bases and J by 0 bases, leaving 10 bases between them. This CDR3 has 15 residues. CDR3 DNA sequence: TGTGCCTGGAACTCACTCGCCTCCTATAATTCACCCCTCCACTTT. Translation: CAWNSLASYNSPLHF.

V gene TRBV30 combines with J gene TRBJ1-6; D gene ambiguous. The CDR3 has 12 amino acids. V dropped 1 base and J dropped 9 bases, with 7 bases sitting between them. In germline, CDR1 is GTSNPN, CDR2 SVGIG (reference sequence). CDR3 residues: CAWSDSGSPLHF. The CDR3 DNA follows: TGTGCCTGGAGTGACAGCGGTTCACCCCTCCACTTT.

This clone was observed a few times. The rearrangement links TRBV5-1 to TRBJ1-1, with D unresolved. The CDR3 consists of 13 residues. CDR1 SGHRS and CDR2 YFSETQ come from the germline V gene. V shed 3 bases and J shed 4 bases, with 10 bases lying between them. This chain's CDR3 is CASSWASSTEAFF. The DNA for the CDR3 is TGCGCCAGCAGCTGGGCCTCAAGCACTGAAGCTTTCTTT.

The chain employs TRBV4-3 and TRBJ1-2; TRBD1 matches at 8 bases. V lost 3 bases to trimming and J lost 5 bases; unmatched junction nucleotides: 2. Germline CDR1 reads LGHNA; CDR2 reads YSLEER. The CDR3 has 13 residues. CDR3 region: CASSQQGAYGYTF. CDR3 nucleotide sequence: TGCGCCAGCAGCCAGCAGGGGGCTTATGGCTACACCTTC.

J is TRBJ2-3 and V is TRBV28, with TRBD2 matching over 13 bases. The trim removed 5 bases at V and 1 base at J, leaving 0 bases unmatched. Germline V gene sequence: CDR1 MDHEN, CDR2 SYDVKM. This CDR3 is 15 amino acids long. The CDR3 region has the DNA TGTGCCAGCAGTGGACTAGCGGGAGGCACAGATACGCAGTATTTT. Residues: CASSGLAGGTDTQYF. The variable domain in full, with the rest retrieved from reference TRBV28 and TRBJ2-3, is DVKVTQSSRYLVKRTGEKVFLECVQDMDHENMFWYRQDPGLGLRLIYFSYDVKMKEKGDIPEGYSVSREKKERFSLILESASTNQTSMYLCASSGLAGGTDTQYFGPGTRLTVL.

This clone was seen just once. J is TRBJ2-7 and V is TRBV4-1, with D perhaps TRBD2 (5 bases). The V and J ends lost 1 base and 5 bases respectively, with 12 bases between them. This CDR3 is built from 14 residues. Germline values: CDR1 MGHRA, CDR2 YSYEKL. CDR3 sequence reads: CASSQVAGIHEQYF. The CDR3 coding sequence is TGCGCCAGCAGCCAAGTCGCGGGTATCCACGAGCAGTACTTC.

Written as DNA, the CDR3 is TGTGCCAGCAGCCTTGGCGGATCTGGAAACACCATATATTTT. Protein: CASSLGGSGNTIYF. This sequence joins TRBV9 and TRBJ1-3; D not certain. The V end lost 4 bases, the J end lost 1 base, and 9 bases lay between the germline ends. The CDR3 covers 14 residues. Germline-derived CDR1 and CDR2 are SGDLS and YYNGEE.

This sequence joins TRBV4-1 and TRBJ1-4; TRBD1 might be the D (5 bases). CDR1 is MGHRA and CDR2 is YSYEKL in the germline V gene. The CDR3 consists of 15 residues. Trimming shortened V by 6 bases and J by 2 bases, and 13 bases separated the two germline ends. The CDR3 protein is CASSFSGFTNEKLFF. Here the CDR3 DNA reads TGCGCCAGCAGTTTTTCAGGGTTCACTAATGAAAAACTGTTTTTT.

The J gene is TRBJ1-1, the V gene TRBV7-2, with 9 bases matching TRBD1. CDR1 and CDR2 (germline): SGHTA, FQGNSA. The CDR3 is made up of 14 amino acids. V shed 5 bases and J 1 base; nucleotides not matched to a gene: 2. CDR3 protein: CASSRDRANTEAFF. The CDR3 DNA follows: TGTGCCAGCAGCAGGGACAGGGCGAACACTGAAGCTTTCTTT.

The chain employs TRBV10-3 and TRBJ2-5; a weak D match, TRBD1 (5 bases). This CDR3 is 13 amino acids long. Germline-derived CDR1 and CDR2 are ENHRY and SYGVKD. V was cut by 10 bases and J by 4 bases, with 16 bases left in between. CDR3 sequence (DNA): TGTGCCACCGCCGAAGGGGCCAGAGAGACCCAGTACTTC. Amino acids: CATAEGARETQYF.

The genes are TRBV30 and TRBJ1-3, with 8 bases that match TRBD1. The germline V gene has CDR1 GTSNPN and CDR2 SVGIG (reference sequence). With 3 bases clipped from V and 6 bases from J, the junction kept 4 bases outside the gene matches. The CDR3 loop spans 13 amino acids. The CDR3 here is CAWRETGENTIYF. The CDR3 nucleotides read TGTGCCTGGAGAGAGACAGGGGAAAACACCATATATTTT.

This chain uses TRBV6-5 with TRBJ2-7; 8 bases line up with TRBD2. The germline gives CDR1 MNHEY, CDR2 SVGAGI. The CDR3 spans 14 residues. The junction had 6 bases not matched to a gene; V was cut back by 5 bases and J by 3 bases. CDR3 DNA sequence: TGTGCCAGCAGTCGCTCGGGGGGGCTCTACGAGCAGTACTTC. It is translated as CASSRSGGLYEQYF.

CDR3 sequence reads: CASSQDLALGYNEQFF. The CDR3 DNA is TGCGCCAGCAGCCAAGATCTTGCCCTAGGATACAATGAGCAGTTCTTC. The chain has TRBV4-3 and TRBJ2-1, with D hard to call. The CDR3 has 16 residues. Germline loops: CDR1 LGHNA, CDR2 YSLEER. Trimming took off 0 bases at V and 4 bases at J, with 13 bases between the two ends.

The chain uses TRBV6-5 and TRBJ2-7, with 8 positions matching TRBD2. From germline, CDR1 is MNHEY and CDR2 SVGAGI. Germline trimming cut 2 bases from V and 0 bases from J; bases unmatched to any gene: 6. This CDR3 has 16 residues. The DNA for the CDR3 is TGTGCCAGCAGTTACGGGAGCGGGAGCGGCTCCTACGAGCAGTACTTC. This sequence encodes CASSYGSGSGSYEQYF.

This clone was detected only once. The chain uses TRBV23-1 and TRBJ1-1, with a possible D match to TRBD1 (6 bases). TRBV23-1 has ORF status, its function being uncertain. V shed 11 bases and J shed 3 bases, with 16 bases lying between them. This CDR3 contains 13 residues. For the CDR3, the DNA is TGCGCCGAATACAGGGTCTGGGACACTGAAGCTTTCTTT. Its translation is CAEYRVWDTEAFF.

The V gene is TRBV18, the J gene TRBJ1-6; tentative D call: TRBD1 (5 bases). This CDR3 has 14 residues. V was cut by 2 bases and J by 7 bases, with 9 bases left in between. Germline lookup yields CDR1 KGHSH and CDR2 LQKENI. CDR3 protein: CASSPVDTNSPLHF. As DNA, the CDR3 is TGTGCCAGCTCACCAGTGGACACAAATTCACCCCTCCACTTT. The whole variable domain, remainder taken from reference TRBV18 and TRBJ1-6, is NAGVMQNPRHLVRRRGQEARLRCSPMKGHSHVYWYRQLPEEGLKFMVYLQKENIIDESGMPKERFSAEFPKEGPSILRIQQVVRGDSAAYFCASSPVDTNSPLHFGNGTRLTVT.

This clone was found many times. The chain joins TRBV18 to TRBJ2-1, with D perhaps matching TRBD2 (5 bases). Germline CDR1 KGHSH, CDR2 LQKENI. This CDR3 spans 15 amino acids. Trimming stripped 3 bases from V and 1 base from J, with 10 bases between. CDR3 protein: CASSPDPGSYNEQFF. CDR3 nucleotide sequence: TGTGCCAGCTCACCTGACCCGGGATCCTACAATGAGCAGTTCTTC.

The rearrangement joins TRBV28 to TRBJ2-3; 10 bases map to TRBD2. The J segment lost 6 bases and the V segment lost 3 bases, leaving 12 bases of the junction unmatched. The CDR3 runs to 17 residues. Per germline, CDR1 MDHEN and CDR2 SYDVKM. The CDR3 loop reads CASSFSTLAGVSDTQYF. The CDR3 DNA sequence: TGTGCCAGCAGTTTTAGTACCCTAGCGGGAGTTTCGGATACGCAGTATTTT.

In nucleotides, the CDR3 is TGTGCCAGCAGCCCCGGGACTAACAATGAGCAGTTCTTC. Its protein is CASSPGTNNEQFF. This chain links TRBV5-4 with TRBJ2-1; 7 bases match TRBD2. J was trimmed by 5 bases and V by 4 bases; bases with no gene match: 3. CDR1 is SGHNT and CDR2 is YYREEE in the germline V gene (reference sequence). CDR3 length: 13 amino acids.

The chain is built from TRBV18 and TRBJ1-1, with D maybe TRBD1 (5 bases). From germline, CDR1 is KGHSH and CDR2 LQKENI. This CDR3 has 13 residues. The germline V and J ends were trimmed by 5 bases and 1 base, with 8 bases remaining between them. This chain's CDR3 is CASSGDRNTEAFF. CDR3 DNA: TGTGCCAGCTCAGGAGACAGGAACACTGAAGCTTTCTTT.

Only one count was recorded for this clone. The V and J genes are TRBV7-9 and TRBJ2-5, with 8 positions matching TRBD1. This CDR3 is built from 15 residues. Germline loops: CDR1 SEHNR, CDR2 FQNEAQ (reference sequence). V trimming: 5 bases; J trimming: 4 bases; junction bases outside the gene matches: 9. The CDR3 is CASSPRDRLRETQYF. Here the CDR3 DNA reads TGTGCCAGCAGCCCGCGGGACAGGCTAAGAGAGACCCAGTACTTC.